This paragraph reports one T cell receptor beta chain. The antigen is unknown. The data originate from a study of T cells after yellow fever vaccination. Study-level findings and limits: Detected again after the booster were most primary-vaccination clones, at approximately 96% CD4 and more than 70% CD8.

They built TCR cDNA with 5'RACE template switching, a step that put in a universal primer site and UMIs. TCRdb re-analysed the 5' RACE reads in MiXCR, keeping a single row per CDR3 protein. The sample carries 620,000 or so distinct CDR3 sequences, 9% to 15% recorded once. The V and J ends lost 1 base and 0 bases respectively, with 12 bases between them. The V gene's germline CDR1 is KGHSH and CDR2 LQKENI. The CDR3 is 16 amino acids. Sequenced here: PBMCs, sampled on the day of the yellow fever booster vaccination. The rearrangement joins TRBV18 to TRBJ1-1; a possible D gene is TRBD1 (6 bases). The TCR sequence derives from a man aged 25-45 years who received the YFV17D yellow fever vaccine. The CDR3 bases are TGTGCCAGCTCACCACGAGAGACAGGCTTGAACACTGAAGCTTTCTTT. Amino acids: CASSPRETGLNTEAFF.